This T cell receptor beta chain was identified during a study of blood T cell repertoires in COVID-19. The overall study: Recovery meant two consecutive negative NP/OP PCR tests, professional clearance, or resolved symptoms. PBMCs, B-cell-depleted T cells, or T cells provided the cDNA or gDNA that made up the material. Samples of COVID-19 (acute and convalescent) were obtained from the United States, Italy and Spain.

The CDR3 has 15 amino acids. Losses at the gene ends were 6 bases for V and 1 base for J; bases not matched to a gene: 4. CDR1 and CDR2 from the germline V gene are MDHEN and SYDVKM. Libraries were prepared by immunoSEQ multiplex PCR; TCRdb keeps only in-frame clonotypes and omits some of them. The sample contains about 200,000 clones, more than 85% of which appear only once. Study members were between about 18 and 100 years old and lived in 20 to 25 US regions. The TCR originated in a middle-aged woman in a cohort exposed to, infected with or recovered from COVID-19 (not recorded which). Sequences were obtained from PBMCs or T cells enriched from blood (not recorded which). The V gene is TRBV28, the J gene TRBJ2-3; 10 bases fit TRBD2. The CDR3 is CASSVSGGRTDTQYF. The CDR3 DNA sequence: TGTGCCAGCAGCGTTAGCGGGGGGCGCACAGATACGCAGTATTTT.